A selection of T cell receptor beta chains follows, all from one sample in a study of blood T cell repertoires in COVID-19. Produced via immunoSEQ multiplex PCR; TCRdb's table is partial and in-frame only. Among approximately 240,000 clones listed, roughly nine tenths were seen once. The sequencing sample was made of PBMCs or T cells enriched from blood (not recorded which). The receptors here all came from a woman in her late teens or twenties in a cohort exposed to, infected with or recovered from COVID-19 (not recorded which). The CDR3 runs from the conserved cysteine through the conserved F or W. A D gene is named only where the DNA matches it firmly. Some rows mark clone size as missing; the rest say once, few, many or name a class of expanded clone.

J | D | size | V | CDR3 | DNA
TRBJ2-5 | . | . | TRBV24-1 | CATSDPGGVRSLETQYF | TGTGCCACCAGTGATCCCGGGGGTGTCAGATCCTTGGAGACCCAGTACTTC
TRBJ1-2 | . | . | TRBV9 | CASSVDLGSSYGYTF | TGTGCCAGCAGCGTAGACCTAGGCAGCTCCTATGGCTACACCTTC
TRBJ2-3 | TRBD2 | . | TRBV14 | CASSQVAGERGTDTQYF | TGTGCCAGCAGCCAAGTAGCGGGAGAGAGAGGAACAGATACGCAGTATTTT
TRBJ2-5 | TRBD1 | . | TRBV7-8 | CASSQGTAASETQYF | TGTGCCAGCAGCCAAGGGACAGCCGCTAGTGAGACCCAGTACTTC
TRBJ2-7 | . | once | TRBV7-2 | CASSLGLAYEQYF | TGTGCCAGCAGCTTAGGACTAGCCTACGAGCAGTACTTC
TRBJ1-2 | TRBD1 | . | TRBV5-1 | CASSLAMGQGTMNYGYTF | TGCGCCAGCAGCTTGGCCATGGGACAGGGGACCATGAACTATGGCTACACCTTC
TRBJ2-1 | TRBD2 | . | TRBV4-2 | CASSPCPLCGRDEQFF | TGTGCCAGCAGCCCGTGCCCCCTGTGCGGGAGGGATGAGCAGTTCTTC
TRBJ1-3 | . | . | TRBV6-5 | CASSYSGQNSGNTIYF | TGTGCCAGCAGTTACTCGGGACAAAACTCTGGAAACACCATATATTTT
TRBJ1-5 | TRBD1 | . | TRBV10-3 | CAIRTTGENQPQHF | TGTGCCATCAGGACGACAGGGGAGAATCAGCCCCAGCATTTT
TRBJ1-1 | TRBD1 | . | TRBV5-8 | CASSLVDRADTEAFF | TGTGCCAGCAGCTTAGTGGACAGGGCGGACACTGAAGCTTTCTTT
TRBJ2-7 | TRBD1 | few | TRBV2 | CASRAGQAEEQYF | TGTGCCAGCAGGGCAGGACAGGCTGAAGAGCAGTACTTC
TRBJ2-3 | TRBD2 | . | TRBV19 | CASSSPSRAAGEDTQYF | TGTGCCAGTAGTTCCCCCTCACGGGCAGCGGGGGAAGATACGCAGTATTTT
TRBJ2-7 | TRBD1 | . | TRBV11-2 | CASSLADRAYEQYF | TGTGCCAGCAGCTTGGCGGACAGGGCGTACGAGCAGTACTTC
TRBJ1-3 | . | . | TRBV2 | CASGSGASGNTIYF | TGTGCCAGCGGATCGGGAGCCTCTGGAAACACCATATATTTT
TRBJ1-6 | . | . | TRBV28 | CASSFGRVIFYNSPLHF | TGTGCCAGCAGTTTCGGCAGGGTCATTTTCTATAATTCACCCCTCCACTTT
TRBJ2-1 | . | few | TRBV7-9 | CASSFPGRSYNEQFF | TGTGCCAGCAGCTTCCCAGGGAGGTCCTACAATGAGCAGTTCTTC
TRBJ1-4 | . | few | TRBV5-1 | CASSLNGRLGGEKLFF | TGCGCCAGCAGCTTGAACGGACGACTAGGAGGGGAAAAACTGTTTTTT
TRBJ2-5 | TRBD2 | . | TRBV7-3 | CASSWGLAGVQETQYF | TGTGCCAGCAGCTGGGGACTAGCGGGGGTCCAAGAGACCCAGTACTTC
TRBJ1-2 | TRBD1 | . | TRBV5-4 | CASSPQGARGYTF | TGTGCCAGCAGCCCGCAGGGGGCGAGGGGCTACACCTTC
TRBJ1-1 | TRBD1 | . | TRBV12-5 | CASGPGQGSDTEAFF | TGTGCTAGTGGCCCCGGACAGGGAAGCGACACTGAAGCTTTCTTT
TRBJ1-3 | . | . | TRBV6-1 | CASSEYSNSGNTIYF | TGTGCCAGCAGTGAATACTCGAACTCTGGAAACACCATATATTTT
TRBJ2-7 | . | once | TRBV18 | CASSPGVWAYEQYF | TGTGCCAGCTCACCCGGGGTGTGGGCTTACGAGCAGTACTTC
TRBJ1-1 | TRBD1 | . | TRBV5-1 | CASSGTGRDTEAFF | TGCGCCAGCAGCGGGACAGGGCGGGACACTGAAGCTTTCTTT
TRBJ1-1 | TRBD1 | . | TRBV12-3/TRBV12-4 | CASSQGGVAFF | TGTGCCAGCAGCCAGGGGGGTGTGGCTTTCTTT
TRBJ2-7 | TRBD1 | . | TRBV6-5 | CASSRTGLEYEQYF | TGTGCCAGCAGCCGGACAGGACTGGAGTACGAGCAGTACTTC
TRBJ2-5 | . | once | TRBV5-4 | CASSNRDNQETQYF | TGTGCCAGCAGCAATAGGGACAACCAAGAGACCCAGTACTTC
TRBJ2-1 | TRBD2 | . | TRBV3-1/TRBV3-2 | CASSQTRLADEQFF | TGTGCCAGCAGCCAAACCAGACTAGCGGATGAGCAGTTCTTC
TRBJ2-1 | TRBD2 | . | TRBV9 | CASSKQLAGIAAIEQFF | TGTGCCAGCAGCAAACAACTAGCGGGAATTGCCGCAATAGAGCAGTTCTTC
TRBJ2-3 | . | . | TRBV7-9 | CASSSTGLSGGLADTQYF | TGTGCCAGCAGCTCTACAGGGTTAAGCGGCGGGCTCGCAGATACGCAGTATTTT
TRBJ1-1 | TRBD1 | once | TRBV19 | CASKWGTGASVEAFF | TGTGCCAGTAAATGGGGGACAGGGGCTTCAGTTGAAGCTTTCTTT
TRBJ1-4 | TRBD1 | . | TRBV30 | CAWSVLGQGEKLFF | TGTGCCTGGAGTGTTCTGGGACAGGGTGAAAAACTGTTTTTT
TRBJ2-2 | . | . | TRBV18 | CASSRTENTGELFF | TGTGCCAGCTCCCGCACAGAAAACACCGGGGAGCTGTTTTTT
TRBJ1-1 | . | . | TRBV12-3/TRBV12-4 | CASSFIRTEAFF | TGTGCCAGCAGTTTTATCAGGACAGAAGCTTTCTTT
TRBJ1-6 | TRBD1 | . | TRBV2 | CASRGRDRNNSPLHF | TGTGCCAGCAGGGGCCGGGACAGAAATAATTCACCCCTCCACTTT
TRBJ1-6 | TRBD1 | . | TRBV6-5 | CASSYSRGRGHSPLHF | TGTGCCAGCAGTTACTCCCGGGGCAGGGGGCACTCACCCCTCCACTTT
TRBJ2-3 | . | . | TRBV28 | CASSFAPNSWDTQYF | TGTGCCAGCAGTTTTGCCCCTAATTCTTGGGATACGCAGTATTTT
TRBJ1-1 | . | once | TRBV13 | CASSLRLEITEAFF | TGTGCCAGCAGTCTCCGATTGGAGATTACTGAAGCTTTCTTT
TRBJ1-2 | TRBD1 | . | TRBV29-1 | CSVETPGQGFGYTF | TGCAGCGTTGAAACCCCGGGACAGGGTTTCGGCTACACCTTC
TRBJ1-1 | . | once | TRBV20-1 | CSANEGVHTEAFF | TGCAGTGCTAATGAGGGCGTCCACACTGAAGCTTTCTTT
TRBJ2-1 | . | . | TRBV4-2 | CASSQNDRWPDNEQFF | TGTGCCAGCAGCCAAAACGACAGGTGGCCAGACAATGAGCAGTTCTTC
TRBJ1-6 | . | . | TRBV28 | CASSLSATRWNSPLHF | TGTGCCAGCAGTTTAAGCGCCACGAGGTGGAATTCACCCCTCCACTTT
TRBJ2-1 | . | . | TRBV11-2 | CASSLDGAGAGSYNEQFF | TGTGCCAGCAGCTTAGATGGCGCGGGGGCTGGCTCCTACAATGAGCAGTTCTTC
TRBJ2-7 | TRBD1 | . | TRBV9 | CASSVQGAFDEQYF | TGTGCCAGCAGCGTACAGGGGGCTTTCGACGAGCAGTACTTC
TRBJ2-5 | . | . | TRBV24-1 | CATSAAGEGQETQYF | TGTGCCACCAGTGCGGCAGGGGAAGGTCAAGAGACCCAGTACTTC
TRBJ2-7 | TRBD2 | . | TRBV30 | CALWTSPYEQYF | TGTGCCTTATGGACTAGTCCCTACGAGCAGTACTTC
TRBJ1-2 | . | . | TRBV29-1 | CSVEEGGEHLYGYTF | TGCAGCGTTGAAGAGGGGGGGGAGCACCTCTATGGCTACACCTTC
TRBJ1-5 | . | few | TRBV12-3/TRBV12-4 | CASTLTDQPQHF | TGTGCCAGCACTCTGACAGATCAGCCCCAGCATTTT
TRBJ2-1 | TRBD2 | . | TRBV19 | CASSIPRGLAGRGDEQFF | TGTGCCAGTAGTATACCCCGGGGACTAGCGGGACGGGGTGATGAGCAGTTCTTC
TRBJ1-6 | . | . | TRBV2 | CASSDKQAAHSPLHF | TGTGCCAGCAGTGATAAACAGGCGGCCCACTCACCCCTCCACTTT
TRBJ1-3 | . | . | TRBV7-8 | CASSLTRVVRDTIYF | TGTGCCAGCAGCCTAACCAGGGTCGTTAGGGACACCATATATTTT
TRBJ2-4 | . | once | TRBV28 | CASSFTNRANIQYF | TGTGCCAGCAGTTTTACTAACAGGGCAAACATTCAGTACTTC
TRBJ2-2 | . | . | TRBV7-9 | CASSLTQGGTGELFF | TGTGCCAGCAGCTTAACTCAGGGGGGCACCGGGGAGCTGTTTTTT